The TCR beta chain under discussion was sequenced for a study of blood T cell repertoires in COVID-19. Study in general: The samples span acute and convalescent COVID-19 from the United States, Italy and Spain. In each case, the material was cDNA or gDNA derived from T cells, B-cell-depleted T cells, or PBMCs.

This clone was picked up one time. The CDR3 runs to 16 residues. Per the germline V gene, CDR1 is SGHNT and CDR2 is YYREEE (reference sequence). J gave up 10 bases and V 3 bases, and 14 bases lay outside the gene matches. How the authors handled the data: Cell counts per sample came from amplifying reference gene primers. Sequencing used immunoSEQ multiplex PCR; TCRdb keeps in-frame clones, though not all of them. The V and J calls and the clone size are those of that table, but D and trimming were determined from the DNA. The sample contains under 250,000 clones, 65% to 85% of which appear only once.

V and J are TRBV5-4 and TRBJ2-1, with TRBD1 identical over 9 bases. This TCR was sampled from a man over 45 with active or convalescent COVID-19. The source material was peripheral blood. For the CDR3, the DNA is TGTGCCAGCAGCTGGGCTGGGGACAGGGCCCCCCGAGAGCAGTTCTTC. Amino acids: CASSWAGDRAPREQFF.